One and the same sample provided the 30 T cell receptor beta chains below, sequenced in a study of OX40 agonist ivuxolimab in advanced cancers. The method was immunoSEQ multiplex PCR; TCRdb's version includes in-frame clones alone and lacks a portion of them. The sample shows about 32,000 clones, 90% to 95% of them seen only once. The sequencing used CD4+ or CD8+ T cells sorted from blood, collected in a trial of the OX40 agonist ivuxolimab. The receptor set was obtained from an adult with an advanced solid tumor such as melanoma, head and neck, liver or kidney cancer.

The gene calls are TRBV29-1 and TRBJ1-4; D not certain. The length of the CDR3 is 12 residues. Trimming shortened V by 5 bases and J by 4 bases, and 8 bases separated the two germline ends. Germline-derived CDR1 and CDR2 are SQVTM and ANQGSEA. The CDR3 loop is CSVQNLNEKLFF. CDR3 sequence (DNA): TGCAGCGTTCAGAACCTTAATGAAAAACTGTTTTTT. The full variable domain, completed using reference TRBV29-1 and TRBJ1-4, is SAVISQKPSRDICQRGTSLTIQCQVDSQVTMMFWYRQQPGQSLTLIATANQGSEATYESGFVIDKFPISRPNLTFSTLTVSNMSPEDSSIYLCSVQNLNEKLFFGSGTQLSVL.

The genes are TRBV6-4 and TRBJ1-1; D is unresolved. CDR1 MRHNA and CDR2 SNTAGT come from the germline V gene. The V gene lost 2 bases and the J gene lost 5 bases, with 15 bases spanning the gap. The CDR3 sequence is 15 residues long. The CDR3 spells CASSDKGSGVTEAFF. In DNA, the CDR3 is TGTGCCAGCAGTGACAAGGGCAGCGGTGTTACTGAAGCTTTCTTT.

Here the CDR3 reads CASSPQVLGTGYTF. CDR3 bases: TGTGCCAGCAGTCCACAGGTATTGGGGACTGGCTACACCTTC. The chain employs TRBV28 and TRBJ1-2, with a possible D match to TRBD1 (5 bases). The CDR3 totals 14 residues. Trimming shortened V by 5 bases and J by 7 bases, and 17 bases separated the two germline ends. From germline, CDR1 is MDHEN and CDR2 SYDVKM.

The chain employs TRBV19 and TRBJ2-1; 7 nucleotides match TRBD2. The length of the CDR3 is 16 residues. The ends lost 3 bases at V and 5 bases at J; junction bases unmatched: 10. CDR1 LNHDA and CDR2 SQIVND come from the germline V gene (reference sequence). The CDR3 bases are TGTGCCAGTAGTATGGTGGCGGGAGCTATAAACAATGAGCAGTTCTTC. Encoded protein: CASSMVAGAINNEQFF.

V gene TRBV5-4 combines with J gene TRBJ1-3, with TRBD1 as a possible D gene (5 bases). Germline loops: CDR1 SGHNT, CDR2 YYREEE (reference sequence). Trimming took 4 bases from V and 2 from J, leaving 10 bases between them. The CDR3 is made up of 14 amino acids. CDR3 bases: TGTGCCAGCAGCCTGATGGACACTGGAAACACCATATATTTT. Translating gives CASSLMDTGNTIYF.

Only one count was recorded for this clone. The chain is built from TRBV6-5 and TRBJ2-1, with D perhaps matching TRBD1 or TRBD2 (6 bases each). The CDR3 is 11 residues long. The V end was cut by 5 bases, the J end by 10 bases, with 9 bases between. Per the germline V gene, CDR1 is MNHEY and CDR2 is SVGAGI. The CDR3 region is CASSGGTEQFF. The CDR3 DNA reads as TGTGCCAGCAGTGGGGGGACAGAGCAGTTCTTC.

Points on this clone: Distinct nucleotide sequences in the sample also encode this CDR3. The V gene is TRBV28, the J gene TRBJ1-2; TRBD1 matches at 8 bases. J lost 7 bases, V lost 7 bases, and 11 bases had no gene match. From germline, CDR1 is MDHEN and CDR2 SYDVKM. This CDR3 comprises 14 residues. The CDR3 coding sequence is TGTGCCAGCATCCTACAGGGGGGTTCGGGTGGCTACACCTTC. Its protein is CASILQGGSGGYTF.

The chain recombines TRBV5-4 with TRBJ1-1; a weak D match, TRBD1 (5 bases). This CDR3 region has 13 residues. CDR1 and CDR2 (germline): SGHNT, YYREEE (reference sequence). Trimming left V 10 bases short and J 3 bases short, with 16 bases between. In DNA form, the CDR3 reads TGTGCCGTCTCGGGGAGGGGTTACACTGAAGCTTTCTTT. It encodes CAVSGRGYTEAFF.

The gene calls are TRBV6-7 and TRBJ2-7; 11 nucleotides line up with TRBD1. TRBV6-7 is an ORF for which the function is uncertain. There are 15 residues in the CDR3. The junction had 5 bases not matched to a gene; V was cut back by 5 bases and J by 2 bases. CDR3 in amino acids: CASSTKDRGPYEQYF. DNA of the CDR3: TGTGCCAGCAGTACCAAGGACAGGGGGCCCTACGAGCAGTACTTC.

This rearrangement joins TRBV27 to TRBJ2-5; D unclear. The CDR3 extends over 13 amino acids. Trimming shortened V by 4 bases and J by 3 bases, and 9 bases separated the two germline ends. Germline CDR1 and CDR2: MNHEY and SMNVEV (reference sequence). Here the CDR3 DNA reads TGTGCCAGCAGTTGGGTTGGAAAAGAGACCCAGTACTTC. This translates into CASSWVGKETQYF.

Written as DNA, the CDR3 is TGTGCCAGCTCACACACAGGGGCAAGGGGCGAGCAGTACGTC. Encoded protein: CASSHTGARGEQYV. The chain links TRBV18 to TRBJ2-7; 7 nucleotides align to TRBD1. V shed 4 bases, J shed 6 bases, and the junction held 9 bases outside the gene matches. The CDR3 extends over 14 amino acids. Germline V lookup: CDR1 KGHSH, CDR2 LQKENI.

The chain combines TRBV27 with TRBJ2-1; the D gene is possibly TRBD2 (7 bases). With 7 bases removed from V and 2 bases from J, the gap between germline ends came to 15 bases. This CDR3 has 15 amino acids. Germline loops: CDR1 MNHEY, CDR2 SMNVEV (reference sequence). The CDR3 loop is CASKKGGIPYNEQFF. The CDR3 DNA is TGTGCCAGCAAGAAGGGGGGGATCCCCTACAATGAGCAGTTCTTC.

This clone was recorded only once. This sequence joins TRBV27 and TRBJ2-6, with D possibly TRBD2 on 6 matching bases. Germline assignment: CDR1 MNHEY and CDR2 SMNVEV (reference sequence). Trimming removed 7 bases at V and 1 base at J, with 14 bases between. This CDR3 is 16 amino acids long. The chain's CDR3 is CASTGAGLSGANVLTF. For the CDR3, the DNA is TGTGCCAGCACCGGGGCGGGGTTGTCTGGGGCCAACGTCCTGACTTTC.

The chain uses TRBV4-1 and TRBJ2-3; D not certain. V was trimmed by 1 base and J by 4 bases, leaving 3 bases between them. The CDR3 loop spans 12 amino acids. Germline V gene data show CDR1 as MGHRA and CDR2 as YSYEKL. The CDR3 here is CASSQASDTQYF. CDR3 nucleotide sequence: TGCGCCAGCAGCCAAGCATCAGATACGCAGTATTTT.

V gene TRBV27 combines with J gene TRBJ1-5, with unresolved D. With 6 bases removed from V and 4 bases from J, the gap between germline ends came to 7 bases. The germline V gene has CDR1 MNHEY and CDR2 SMNVEV (reference sequence). This CDR3 is 12 amino acids long. CDR3 amino acids: CASSQGNQPQHF. The CDR3 DNA follows: TGTGCCAGCAGCCAAGGAAATCAGCCCCAGCATTTT.

CDR3 DNA sequence: TGTGCCAGCAGCTTAGATTACTCCTACAATGAGCAGTTCTTC. Amino acid sequence: CASSLDYSYNEQFF. The V gene is TRBV11-1, the J gene TRBJ2-1; no reliable D call. Germline V gives CDR1 SGHAT, CDR2 FQDESV (reference sequence). The CDR3 spans 14 residues. Trimming removed 1 base from V and 0 bases from J, with 4 bases in between.

The CDR3 spells CASSPSGSNQPQHF. The CDR3 region has the DNA TGTGCCAGTAGTCCCTCAGGTAGCAATCAGCCCCAGCATTTT. The chain recombines TRBV19 with TRBJ1-5, with D unclear. The CDR3 spans 14 residues. V lost 5 bases and J 0 bases, leaving 8 bases between the germline ends. Germline CDR1 and CDR2: LNHDA and SQIVND (reference sequence).

This clone was recorded only once. V usage is TRBV4-2 and J usage is TRBJ2-5; 8 bases are shared with TRBD1. The CDR3 has 15 amino acids. Germline-derived CDR1 and CDR2 are LGHNA and YNFKEQ. V was clipped by 2 bases and J by 5 bases; unmatched bases: 7. DNA of the CDR3: TGTGCCAGCAGCCAACGGACAGGGCCGAGGGAGACCCAGTACTTC. This sequence encodes CASSQRTGPRETQYF.

The chain is built from TRBV2 and TRBJ1-5; 8 bases line up with TRBD1. Trimming removed 3 bases from V and 6 bases from J; junction bases left unmatched: 16. The CDR3 loop spans 18 amino acids. CDR1 and CDR2 from the germline V gene are SNHLY and FYNNEI. The CDR3 sequence: CASSDHPGQGLLGQPQHF. The CDR3 DNA is TGTGCCAGCAGTGATCACCCCGGACAGGGCTTGTTGGGTCAGCCCCAGCATTTT. Filled out from reference TRBV2 and TRBJ1-5, the complete variable domain reads EPEVTQTPSHQVTQMGQEVILRCVPISNHLYFYWYRQILGQKVEFLVSFYNNEISEKSEIFDDQFSVERPDGSNFTLKIRSTKLEDSAMYFCASSDHPGQGLLGQPQHFGDGTRLSIL.

This chain links TRBV29-1 with TRBJ1-1; 9 positions match TRBD1. With 3 bases clipped from V and 10 bases from J, the junction kept 3 bases outside the gene matches. This CDR3 is 11 amino acids long. Germline V gene lookup returns CDR1 SQVTM and CDR2 ANQGSEA. The CDR3 region has the DNA TGCAGCGTTGAGGGACAGGGAGGAGCTTTCTTT. Amino acid sequence: CSVEGQGGAFF.

This chain uses TRBV9 with TRBJ2-2, with D maybe TRBD1 (6 bases). The CDR3 sequence is 14 residues long. V lost 6 bases to trimming and J lost 3 bases, with 12 bases between them. Germline lookup yields CDR1 SGDLS and CDR2 YYNGEE. In DNA form, the CDR3 reads TGTGCCAGCACCGCGGACAGATACACCGGGGAGCTGTTTTTT. It codes for CASTADRYTGELFF.

This clone came up a few times. V and J are TRBV4-2 and TRBJ1-5; 8 nucleotides align to TRBD1. The germline gives CDR1 LGHNA, CDR2 YNFKEQ. This CDR3 contains 18 residues. The V and J ends lost 0 bases and 2 bases, in that order; junction bases with no gene match: 9. The CDR3 is CASSQESIVTGGNQPQHF. The CDR3 nucleotides are TGTGCCAGCAGCCAAGAGTCGATTGTGACAGGGGGCAATCAGCCCCAGCATTTT.

V gene TRBV7-8 combines with J gene TRBJ2-7; no definite D call. V dropped 4 bases and J dropped 5 bases, with 15 bases sitting between them. The CDR3 totals 14 residues. Germline assignment: CDR1 SGHVS and CDR2 FQNEAQ. As DNA, the CDR3 is TGTGCCAGCAGCTCCCTGGGCTTTCGGCACGAGCAGTACTTC. Amino acids: CASSSLGFRHEQYF.

This chain connects TRBV11-1 to TRBJ1-4; no definite D call. V lost 5 bases and J 8 bases, leaving 15 bases between the germline ends. CDR3 size: 14 residues. The germline V gene encodes CDR1 SGHAT and CDR2 FQDESV (reference sequence). Written as DNA, the CDR3 is TGTGCCAGCAGCGCGGTAAGGGCTTCGGAAAAACTGTTTTTT. Translating it yields CASSAVRASEKLFF.

This clone was detected only once. The J gene is TRBJ2-1, the V gene TRBV14; 9 positions agree with TRBD2. CDR1 and CDR2 from the germline V gene are SGHDN and FVKESK. This CDR3 is 16 amino acids long. The J segment lost 7 bases and the V segment lost 4 bases, leaving 11 bases of the junction unmatched. The CDR3 coding sequence is TGTGCCAGCAGCCTACCGGGACTAGCTTTTTTGAATGAGCAGTTCTTC. This translates into CASSLPGLAFLNEQFF.

The V call is TRBV27, the J call TRBJ2-5, with 7 nucleotides matching TRBD1. Germline V gives CDR1 MNHEY, CDR2 SMNVEV (reference sequence). The CDR3 extends over 14 amino acids. V gave up 2 bases and J gave up 6 bases; unmatched junction bases: 6. CDR3 DNA: TGTGCCAGCAGTTTACATACAGGGGATAAGACCCAGTACTTC. Protein product: CASSLHTGDKTQYF.

The V and J genes are TRBV5-4 and TRBJ2-2; 10 positions agree with TRBD1. With 4 bases clipped from V and 7 bases from J, the junction kept 4 bases outside the gene matches. Germline V lookup: CDR1 SGHNT, CDR2 YYREEE (reference sequence). CDR3 size: 14 residues. The CDR3 DNA follows: TGTGCCAGCAGCCCCAGGACAGGGGGCGGGGAGCTGTTTTTT. It yields the protein CASSPRTGGGELFF.

This sequence joins TRBV18 and TRBJ2-2; either TRBD1 or TRBD2 may fit D (5 bases each). The CDR3 loop spans 15 amino acids. V lost 3 bases to trimming and J lost 3 bases, with 11 bases between them. CDR1 is KGHSH and CDR2 is LQKENI in the germline V gene. The CDR3 is CASSPVGADTGELFF. The CDR3, as DNA: TGTGCCAGCTCACCCGTCGGGGCCGACACCGGGGAGCTGTTTTTT.

The chain combines TRBV14 with TRBJ2-7; D possibly corresponds to TRBD2 (8 bases). V was shortened by 6 bases and J by 8 bases, with 23 bases between the two germline ends. In germline, CDR1 is SGHDN, CDR2 FVKESK. The CDR3 covers 15 residues. The CDR3: CASSSGGTAPGKQYV. In nucleotides, the CDR3 is TGTGCCAGCAGTTCGGGGGGGACAGCCCCTGGGAAGCAGTACGTC.

The rearrangement joins TRBV27 to TRBJ2-4; 8 bases line up with TRBD1. Germline CDR1 and CDR2: MNHEY and SMNVEV (reference sequence). V lost 0 bases, J lost 2 bases, and 6 bases stayed unmatched. The CDR3 length is 17 residues. The CDR3: CASSLSRGPSSKNIQYF. As DNA, the CDR3 is TGTGCCAGCAGTTTATCCAGGGGGCCTAGTTCCAAAAACATTCAGTACTTC.